These 17 T cell receptor beta chains originate from one sample sequenced in a study of blood T cells in healthy people across ages. Combining a sample-barcoded 5' primer with a J-beta primer mix, a second PCR ran for roughly 7 to 11 cycles. TCRdb fed the 5' RACE reads into MiXCR, producing one record per CDR3 protein. In the table there are 700,000 or so distinct CDR3 sequences, around 43% of which are singletons. The sample consisted of blood. The receptors come from a man older than 75 in good health.

There are many counts of this clonotype. The rearrangement uses TRBV6-6 and TRBJ2-1; D is ambiguous. The CDR3 is made up of 14 amino acids. Germline CDR1 MNHNY, CDR2 SVGAGI (reference sequence). V gave up 6 bases and J gave up 8 bases, with 17 bases separating them. CDR3 loop: CASRPTRSEDEQFF. CDR3 nucleotide sequence: TGTGCCAGCAGACCGACCCGTAGTGAGGATGAGCAGTTCTTC.

The rearrangement uses TRBV7-2 and TRBJ2-7; D is uncertain. V was pared by 1 base and J by 0 bases, with 16 bases between. CDR3 length: 17 residues. Germline V gene data show CDR1 as SGHTA and CDR2 as FQGNSA. This CDR3 reads CASSLETLRGTSYEQYF. CDR3 DNA sequence: TGTGCCAGCAGCTTAGAAACCTTACGCGGCACCTCCTACGAGCAGTACTTC.

This clonotype has a handful of counts. The rearrangement joins TRBV5-4 to TRBJ1-6; 12 nucleotides align to TRBD1. The CDR3 spans 15 residues. Losses at the gene ends were 6 bases for V and 6 bases for J; bases not matched to a gene: 4. Germline V gene lookup returns CDR1 SGHNT and CDR2 YYREEE (reference sequence). The CDR3 is CASNPGQGANSPLHF. DNA of the CDR3: TGTGCCAGCAACCCGGGACAGGGGGCTAATTCACCCCTCCACTTT.

Concerning this clonotype itself: The junction departs from germline at one end; a sequencing error may be responsible. This chain connects TRBV3-1 to TRBJ1-4; no definite D call. This CDR3 is 12 amino acids long. Per the germline V gene, CDR1 is LGHDT and CDR2 is YNNKEL (reference sequence). The CDR3 loop is CASSQPREELFF. The CDR3 DNA is TGTGCCAGCAGCCAACCTCGTGAAGAACTGTTTTTT.

V gene TRBV5-6 combines with J gene TRBJ2-1; a weak D match, TRBD1 (6 bases). The CDR3 totals 14 residues. V lost 3 bases and J 4 bases, leaving 11 bases between the germline ends. Germline values: CDR1 SGHDT, CDR2 YYEEEE. CDR3 DNA sequence: TGTGCCAGCAGCTGGTCCGGGACATACAATGAGCAGTTCTTC. The encoded protein is CASSWSGTYNEQFF.

This clonotype was recorded many times. V and J are TRBV6-1 and TRBJ2-7, with TRBD2 matching over 7 bases. The CDR3 contains 14 residues. The germline V gene has CDR1 MNHNS and CDR2 SASEGT. Trimming at V came to 7 bases and at J to 3 bases, leaving 9 bases not matched to a gene. This CDR3 reads CASMTPGGGYEQYF. The CDR3 bases are TGTGCCAGCATGACGCCTGGGGGGGGCTACGAGCAGTACTTC.

This chain connects TRBV7-3 to TRBJ2-2; maybe TRBD1 (6 bases). Germline V gene sequence: CDR1 SGHTA, CDR2 FQGTGA. CDR3 length equals 16 residues. The V end lost 5 bases, the J end lost 3 bases, and 16 bases lay between the germline ends. The CDR3 DNA reads as TGTGCCAGCAGCCCTCAGGCCAGGGGATACACCGGGGAGCTGTTTTTT. It codes for CASSPQARGYTGELFF.

This clonotype was found a few times. V and J are TRBV6-2 or TRBV6-3 and TRBJ1-5; D not resolved. V was pared by 10 bases and J by 4 bases, with 14 bases between. Germline V gene sequence: CDR1 MNHEY, CDR2 SVGEGT. This CDR3 is built from 13 residues. The chain's CDR3 is CATNDGENQPQHF. The CDR3 nucleotides read TGTGCCACAAACGACGGGGAAAATCAGCCCCAGCATTTT.

This clonotype was detected only a few times. This sequence joins TRBV12-3 or TRBV12-4 and TRBJ2-1, with TRBD2 identical over 9 bases. V was clipped by 4 bases and J by 7 bases; unmatched bases: 11. This CDR3 is built from 16 residues. The DNA of the CDR3 is TGTGCCAGCAGTTGGGCCGCGGGGGGGGCCGTTAATGAGCAGTTCTTC. Its protein product is CASSWAAGGAVNEQFF.

The chain uses TRBV20-1 and TRBJ2-7, with TRBD1 matching 10 bases. The CDR3 runs to 15 residues. The V and J ends lost 1 base and 3 bases, in that order; junction bases with no gene match: 6. Looked up from germline, CDR1 is DFQATT and CDR2 is SNEGSKA (reference sequence). In DNA form, the CDR3 reads TGCAGTGCTAGAGTTTTGGACAGGGGGTTCTACGAGCAGTACTTC. Translating gives CSARVLDRGFYEQYF.

The chain joins TRBV7-8 to TRBJ2-5; no definite D call. CDR1 and CDR2 (germline): SGHVS, FQNEAQ. Trimming took off 4 bases at V and 11 bases at J, with 26 bases between the two ends. The CDR3 loop spans 16 amino acids. The CDR3 loop reads CASSSSQRLARNEQYF. The CDR3 nucleotides are TGTGCCAGCAGCTCCAGCCAGAGATTGGCACGCAATGAGCAGTACTTC.

Turning to this clonotype: A junction boundary mismatches the germline segment, possibly from a read error. This chain uses TRBV12-3 or TRBV12-4 with TRBJ2-7; D is uncertain. The CDR3 runs 11 residues. CDR3 sequence (DNA): TGTGCCAGCAGCCGTAACTACGGGCAGTACTTC. Residues: CASSRNYGQYF.

Of note for this clonotype: The junction departs from germline at one end; a sequencing error may be responsible. The chain is built from TRBV7-2 and TRBJ2-5; D gene unclear. The end of the DNA is better explained by TRBJ2-7, so the J call may be wrong. The length of the CDR3 is 14 residues. Germline assignment: CDR1 SGHTA and CDR2 FQGNSA. The CDR3 loop reads CACSVATSTYEQYF. CDR3 DNA: TGTGCCTGCAGCGTAGCAACGTCTACCTACGAGCAGTACTTC.

This chain links TRBV7-2 with TRBJ1-5; 9 positions agree with TRBD1. CDR1 SGHTA and CDR2 FQGNSA come from the germline V gene. The CDR3 runs to 16 residues. V gave up 5 bases and J gave up 4 bases; unmatched junction bases: 9. CDR3 nucleotides: TGTGCCAGCAGCAGACTGGGGACAGGGACGAATCAGCCCCAGCATTTT. It encodes CASSRLGTGTNQPQHF.

J is TRBJ2-7 and V is TRBV12-5; D is undetermined. CDR1 is LGHNT, CDR2 FRNRAP, per germline. The ends were cut back, 3 bases at V and 1 base at J, with 7 bases in the middle. This CDR3 has 13 amino acids. CDR3 region: CASGFRSSYEQYF. As DNA, the CDR3 is TGTGCTAGTGGTTTTAGGTCTTCCTACGAGCAGTACTTC.

This clonotype has just a few counts. The chain employs TRBV14 and TRBJ1-6; TRBD1 agrees at 7 bases. This CDR3 has 16 residues. V gave up 2 bases and J gave up 4 bases; unmatched junction bases: 5. Germline lookup yields CDR1 SGHDN and CDR2 FVKESK. CDR3 protein: CASSQRTGFYNSPLHF. DNA of the CDR3: TGTGCCAGCAGCCAAAGGACAGGTTTTTATAATTCACCCCTCCACTTT.

This clonotype appeared a few times. The chain links TRBV29-1 to TRBJ2-1; D call uncertain. The CDR3 runs to 13 residues. Trimming pared 4 bases from V and 12 bases from J, leaving 19 bases between. Germline lookup yields CDR1 SQVTM and CDR2 ANQGSEA. The DNA of the CDR3 is TGCAGCGTTGCGAAATCTGGACGGAGTGTGCAGTTCTTC. This codes for CSVAKSGRSVQFF.